This TCR beta chain was found in a study of T cell changes during pregnancy in multiple sclerosis. This clone qualifies as medium-sized. Produced via immunoSEQ multiplex PCR; TCRdb's table is partial and in-frame only. The sample lists tens of thousands of clones; roughly 92% were seen once. The clonotype originates from a female donor in good health, enrolled as a control in a pregnancy study. The sample here was peripheral blood, taken in the third trimester of pregnancy.

CDR3 residues: CASSDPRGQSGELFF. CDR3 in DNA: TGTGCCAGCAGCGACCCACGAGGACAGTCCGGGGAGCTGTTTTTT. The chain links TRBV4-2 to TRBJ2-2; weak D call: TRBD1 (6 bases). Germline V gene sequence: CDR1 LGHNA, CDR2 YNFKEQ. The V gene lost 5 bases and the J gene lost 6 bases, with 16 bases spanning the gap. The CDR3 sequence is 15 residues long.